Here is one TCR beta chain with its context. The sample comes from a study of early T cells in non-severe SARS-CoV-2 infection. In TCRdb, the 5' RACE reads were re-called with MiXCR into one record per CDR3 protein. This repertoire shows roughly 53,000 distinct CDR3 sequences, 9% to 15% found once; its top ten account for just over 2.5%. CDR3 length: 14 residues. V dropped 2 bases and J dropped 0 bases, with 8 bases sitting between them. The sequenced sample was whole blood, obtained at baseline. The TCR originated in an adult who was a healthcare worker with PCR-confirmed SARS-CoV-2 infection or an uninfected control (not recorded which). The chain has TRBV12-3 or TRBV12-4 and TRBJ2-7; no firm D call. The CDR3 reads CASSLRPSSYEQYF. The CDR3 nucleotides read TGTGCCAGCAGTTTAAGACCAAGCTCCTACGAGCAGTACTTC.